Described below is a single T cell receptor (beta chain) sequence and its context. Its specificity is not known. The table came from immunoSEQ multiplex PCR; TCRdb's copy has only in-frame clones and leaves some out. This table has about 68,000 clones, 78% appearing once. These data come from a study of PD-1 blockade in mismatch repair-deficient tumors. Germline values: CDR1 SGHAT, CDR2 FQNNGV. V was pared by 0 bases and J by 8 bases, with 10 bases between. CDR3 length: 13 amino acids. A few pembrolizumab responders had their TCRs sequenced. Findings and caveats of the study: Tumor-resident clones, often absent from pretreatment blood, expanded after pembrolizumab and then contracted.

The clonotype was recovered from an adult with mismatch repair-deficient cancer. The J gene is TRBJ1-1, the V gene TRBV11-2; D is undetermined. The source was peripheral blood, collected 2 weeks after starting pembrolizumab. CDR3 bases: TGTGCCAGCAGCTTAGATCGGGGAACCGAAGCTTTCTTT. Translated, it gives CASSLDRGTEAFF.